This passage covers 14 T cell receptor beta chains from one sample sequenced in a study of cytomegalovirus exposure and HLA in healthy donors. PCR used 60 Vbeta primers and 13 Jbeta primers. Generated by immunoSEQ multiplex PCR, the TCRdb table keeps only in-frame clones and is missing some. Recorded for this sample: around 200,000 clones. The sequenced material came from PBMCs. Source of these receptors: a girl aged 2-10 years in good health and CMV-seropositive.

The gene calls are TRBV7-9 and TRBJ2-2; TRBD1 agrees at 8 bases. V lost 5 bases and J lost 3; bases outside the gene matches: 8. Germline CDR1 reads SEHNR; CDR2 reads FQNEAQ (reference sequence). This CDR3 contains 16 residues. DNA of the CDR3: TGTGCCAGCAGCCCTCGACAGGGGACAGACACCGGGGAGCTGTTTTTT. Its translation: CASSPRQGTDTGELFF.

The rearrangement uses TRBV5-1 and TRBJ2-2; 10 bases line up with TRBD1. From germline, CDR1 is SGHRS and CDR2 YFSETQ. The CDR3 runs 17 residues. J gave up 2 bases and V 2 bases, and 6 bases lay outside the gene matches. CDR3 in DNA: TGCGCCAGCAGCTTCAGTCGGGACAGGGGAAACACCGGGGAGCTGTTTTTT. Translating it yields CASSFSRDRGNTGELFF.

V is TRBV18 and J is TRBJ1-2, with 7 positions matching TRBD1. The ends lost 4 bases at V and 1 base at J; junction bases unmatched: 6. The CDR3 runs to 15 residues. Germline CDR1 and CDR2: KGHSH and LQKENI. In nucleotides, the CDR3 is TGTGCCAGCTCACGACCAACAGGGGTTAACTATGGCTACACCTTC. Its translation is CASSRPTGVNYGYTF.

V gene TRBV7-8 combines with J gene TRBJ2-7, with TRBD2 matching over 8 bases. CDR3 length: 13 amino acids. CDR1 and CDR2 (germline): SGHVS, FQNEAQ. V lost 4 bases, J lost 5 bases, and 4 bases stayed unmatched. The CDR3 is CASSYREGDEQYF. CDR3 DNA sequence: TGTGCCAGCAGCTACCGGGAGGGCGACGAGCAGTACTTC.

The V gene is TRBV20-1, the J gene TRBJ2-7; TRBD2 is a possible D gene (5 bases). CDR1 DFQATT and CDR2 SNEGSKA come from the germline V gene (reference sequence). The CDR3 length is 11 residues. V was clipped by 3 bases and J by 4 bases, with 7 bases between them. CDR3 DNA: TGCAGTGCTAGTAGGGAGTACGAGCAGTACTTC. Amino acid sequence: CSASREYEQYF.

The chain links TRBV6-6 to TRBJ2-1, with D possibly matching TRBD2 (5 bases). Trimming stripped 6 bases from V and 10 bases from J, with 10 bases between. This CDR3 contains 11 residues. From germline, CDR1 is MNHNY and CDR2 SVGAGI (reference sequence). The CDR3 is CASSRGGEQFF. As DNA, the CDR3 is TGTGCCAGCAGCCGGGGTGGGGAGCAGTTCTTC.

Concerning this clone itself: An end of the junction differs from the germline gene, which may be a read error. The chain joins TRBV2 to TRBJ1-2; D possibly corresponds to TRBD1 (6 bases). This CDR3 spans 13 amino acids. Germline CDR1 reads SNHLY; CDR2 reads FYNNEI. For the CDR3, the DNA is TGTGCCAGCAGTGTTAGGGGGAACTATGGCCACACCTTC. It translates to CASSVRGNYGHTF. The full variable domain, its missing parts supplied by reference TRBV2 and TRBJ1-2, is EPEVTQTPSHQVTQMGQEVILRCVPISNHLYFYWYRQILGQKVEFLVSFYNNEISEKSEIFDDQFSVERPDGSNFTLKIRSTKLEDSAMYFCASSVRGNYGHTFGSGTRLTVV.

The rearrangement uses TRBV28 and TRBJ2-1; the match to TRBD2 covers 7 bases. The V gene's germline CDR1 is MDHEN and CDR2 SYDVKM. The CDR3 loop spans 14 amino acids. Losses at the gene ends were 7 bases for V and 4 bases for J; bases not matched to a gene: 7. CDR3 protein: CASTWDYKYNEQFF. The CDR3 DNA is TGTGCCAGCACCTGGGACTACAAATACAATGAGCAGTTCTTC.

The J gene is TRBJ1-2, the V gene TRBV28, with 7 bases aligning to TRBD1. CDR3 length equals 16 residues. The germline CDR1 and CDR2 sequences are MDHEN and SYDVKM. V lost 1 base and J lost 0; bases outside the gene matches: 5. The CDR3 is CASSLYPTGTNYGYTF. The CDR3 DNA follows: TGTGCCAGCAGTTTATACCCGACAGGGACTAACTATGGCTACACCTTC.

The chain joins TRBV13 to TRBJ2-5, with a possible D match to TRBD2 (6 bases). The CDR3 loop spans 17 amino acids. Germline V gene sequence: CDR1 PRHDT, CDR2 FYEKMQ (reference sequence). V lost 4 bases and J 5 bases, leaving 23 bases between the germline ends. CDR3 amino acids: CASSSPSLANDGETQYF. The CDR3 DNA is TGTGCCAGCAGCTCCCCATCTCTAGCGAATGACGGCGAGACCCAGTACTTC.

The chain uses TRBV28 and TRBJ2-5; TRBD1 is a possible D gene (6 bases). V shed 5 bases and J shed 4 bases, with 11 bases lying between them. Per germline, CDR1 MDHEN and CDR2 SYDVKM. The CDR3 spans 13 residues. CDR3 protein: CASSPTGRETQYF. The DNA for the CDR3 is TGTGCCAGCAGTCCTACAGGGAGAGAGACCCAGTACTTC.

The rearrangement uses TRBV2 and TRBJ1-2; 8 bases align to TRBD1. After removal of 6 bases from V and 8 bases from J, the junction contained 8 bases not matched to a gene. The CDR3 is made up of 13 amino acids. Germline CDR1 SNHLY, CDR2 FYNNEI. CDR3 nucleotides: TGTGCCAGCAGCGACAGGGGAATGGACGGCTACACCTTC. Its translation is CASSDRGMDGYTF.

The CDR3 reads CATRRGANTEAFF. In DNA form, the CDR3 reads TGTGCCACCCGCAGGGGCGCGAACACTGAAGCTTTCTTT. V is TRBV6-5 and J is TRBJ1-1; D might be TRBD1 (6 bases). Germline CDR1 and CDR2: MNHEY and SVGAGI. The V end lost 10 bases, the J end lost 1 base, and 13 bases lay between the germline ends. This CDR3 comprises 13 residues.

The V gene is TRBV9, the J gene TRBJ2-5, with 7 bases identical to TRBD1. J gave up 11 bases and V 0 bases, and 10 bases lay outside the gene matches. From germline, CDR1 is SGDLS and CDR2 YYNGEE. The CDR3 consists of 14 residues. CDR3 in DNA: TGTGCCAGCAGCGTAGGGGACAGTCCACTAGAGCAGTACTTC. Protein sequence: CASSVGDSPLEQYF.